The source of this T cell receptor beta chain is a study of blood T cell repertoires in COVID-19. Looking at the study overall: Acute and convalescent COVID-19 samples came from the United States, Italy and Spain.

TCRdb's copy holds only in-frame clones and misses some; the assay was immunoSEQ multiplex PCR. Here the sample spans roughly 250,000 clones, 70% to 85% being singletons. The sequenced material came from peripheral blood. This TCR came from a woman aged 80 or over with active or convalescent COVID-19.

CDR3 DNA: TGTGCCAGCAGCTTAACTAACGGGGGGATCGCTTTCTTT. Protein product: CASSLTNGGIAFF. This chain uses TRBV7-8 with TRBJ1-1; tentatively, D is TRBD1 (5 bases). Trimming stripped 2 bases from V and 11 bases from J, with 15 bases between. The germline V gene has CDR1 SGHVS and CDR2 FQNEAQ. The CDR3 covers 13 residues.